This TCR beta chain is from a study of cytomegalovirus exposure and HLA in healthy donors. Primers included in the PCR were 60 Vbeta and 13 Jbeta primers. Sequencing was performed with immunoSEQ multiplex PCR; in TCRdb, only in-frame clones are kept and a portion is missing. The data hold around 130,000 clones, with about 80% observed a single time. General observations from the study: Donors were assumed by presence/absence analyses to have roughly uniform sequencing depth. Analysis was performed later, and it showed HLA-associated TCR beta chains to be more clonally expanded than equally common others. Some V segments, TRBV6-2 and TRBV6-3 among them, were indistinguishable and were therefore excluded.

Germline V gene lookup returns CDR1 SGHDT and CDR2 YYEEEE. Trimming took off 4 bases at V and 4 bases at J, with 11 bases between the two ends. The CDR3 length is 14 residues. A note on this clone: Its specificity is unknown.

This sequence originates from a boy aged 2 to 9 in good health and CMV-seronegative. This rearrangement joins TRBV5-6 to TRBJ1-4; D call uncertain. Sequencing was carried out using PBMCs. CDR3 coding DNA: TGTGCCAGCAGCCCGATCGAACTTAATGAAAAACTGTTTTTT. It is translated as CASSPIELNEKLFF.